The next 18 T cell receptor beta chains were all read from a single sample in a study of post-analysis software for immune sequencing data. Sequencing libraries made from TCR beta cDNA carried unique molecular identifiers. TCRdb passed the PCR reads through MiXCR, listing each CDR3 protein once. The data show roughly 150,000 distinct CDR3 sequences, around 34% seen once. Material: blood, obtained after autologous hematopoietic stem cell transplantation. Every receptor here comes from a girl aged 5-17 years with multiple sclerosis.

CDR3 sequence: CASKATNYNEQFF. CDR3 nucleotide sequence: TGTGCCAGCAAGGCAACAAATTACAATGAGCAGTTCTTC. This chain connects TRBV6-2 or TRBV6-3 to TRBJ2-1, with D uncertain. Trimming shortened V by 7 bases and J by 4 bases, and 11 bases separated the two germline ends. Germline V gives CDR1 MNHEY, CDR2 SVGEGT. The CDR3 has 13 amino acids.

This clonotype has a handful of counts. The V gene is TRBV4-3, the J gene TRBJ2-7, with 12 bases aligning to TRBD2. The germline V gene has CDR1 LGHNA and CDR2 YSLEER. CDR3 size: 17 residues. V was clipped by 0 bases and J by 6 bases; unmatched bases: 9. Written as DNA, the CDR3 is TGCGCCAGCAGCCAAGATCTGGCTAGCGGGAGGGTGGGCGAGCAGTACTTC. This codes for CASSQDLASGRVGEQYF.

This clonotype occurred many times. The CDR3 DNA reads TGCGCCAGCAGCTTAGGACACAGCTCCTACGAGCAGTACTTC. This sequence encodes CASSLGHSSYEQYF. This sequence joins TRBV5-1 and TRBJ2-7; tentative D call: TRBD1 (5 bases). Germline CDR1 SGHRS, CDR2 YFSETQ. The CDR3 length is 14 residues. The germline V and J ends were trimmed by 2 bases and 0 bases, with 9 bases remaining between them.

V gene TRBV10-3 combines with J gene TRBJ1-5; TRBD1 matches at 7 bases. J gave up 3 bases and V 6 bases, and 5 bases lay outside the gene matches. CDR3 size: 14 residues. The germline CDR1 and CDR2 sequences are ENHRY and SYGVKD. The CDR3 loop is CAISSGGDNQPQHF. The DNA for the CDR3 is TGTGCCATCAGCTCAGGGGGAGACAATCAGCCCCAGCATTTT.

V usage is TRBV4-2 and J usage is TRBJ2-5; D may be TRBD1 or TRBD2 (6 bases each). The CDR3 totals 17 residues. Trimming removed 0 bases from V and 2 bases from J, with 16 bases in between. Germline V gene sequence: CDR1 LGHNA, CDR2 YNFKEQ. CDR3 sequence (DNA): TGTGCCAGCAGCCAAGAAGCGACGGGGGCTTTTCAAGAGACCCAGTACTTC. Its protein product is CASSQEATGAFQETQYF.

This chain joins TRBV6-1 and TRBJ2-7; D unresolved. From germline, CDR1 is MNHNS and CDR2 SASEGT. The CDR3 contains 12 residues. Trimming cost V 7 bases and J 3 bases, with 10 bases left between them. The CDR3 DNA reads TGTGCCAGCATTATAGTCAGCTACGAGCAGTACTTC. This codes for CASIIVSYEQYF.

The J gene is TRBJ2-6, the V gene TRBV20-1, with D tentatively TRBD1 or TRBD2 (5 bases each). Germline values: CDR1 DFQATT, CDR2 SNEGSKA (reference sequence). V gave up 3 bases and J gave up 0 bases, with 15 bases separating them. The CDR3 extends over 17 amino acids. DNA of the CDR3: TGCAGTGCTAGGGCTTCGGGACGGCTCTCTGGGGCCAACGTCCTGACTTTC. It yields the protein CSARASGRLSGANVLTF.

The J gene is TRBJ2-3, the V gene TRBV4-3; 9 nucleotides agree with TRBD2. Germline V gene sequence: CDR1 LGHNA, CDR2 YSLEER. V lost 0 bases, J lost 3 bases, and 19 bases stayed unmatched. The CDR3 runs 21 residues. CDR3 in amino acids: CASSQDSWTSAERLATDTQYF. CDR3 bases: TGCGCCAGCAGCCAAGATTCCTGGACTAGCGCAGAAAGGCTGGCGACAGATACGCAGTATTTT.

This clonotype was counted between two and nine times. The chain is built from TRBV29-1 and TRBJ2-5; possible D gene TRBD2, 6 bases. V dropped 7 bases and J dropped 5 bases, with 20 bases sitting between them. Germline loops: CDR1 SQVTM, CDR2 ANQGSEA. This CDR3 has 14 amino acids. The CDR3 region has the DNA TGCAGCGGGGAATCAGCCCGGGACTGGGAGACCCAGTACTTC. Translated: CSGESARDWETQYF.

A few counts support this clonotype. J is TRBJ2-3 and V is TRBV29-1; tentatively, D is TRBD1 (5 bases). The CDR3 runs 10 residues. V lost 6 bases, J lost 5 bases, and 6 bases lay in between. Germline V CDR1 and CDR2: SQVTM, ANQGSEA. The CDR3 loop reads CSVQGDTQYF. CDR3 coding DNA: TGCAGCGTCCAGGGAGATACGCAGTATTTT.

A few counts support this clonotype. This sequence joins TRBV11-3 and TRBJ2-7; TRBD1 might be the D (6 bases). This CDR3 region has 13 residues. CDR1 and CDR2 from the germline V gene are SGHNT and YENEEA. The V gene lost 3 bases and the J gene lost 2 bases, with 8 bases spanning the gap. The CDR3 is CASSFRTAYEQYF. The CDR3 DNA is TGTGCCAGCAGCTTCAGGACAGCCTACGAGCAGTACTTC.

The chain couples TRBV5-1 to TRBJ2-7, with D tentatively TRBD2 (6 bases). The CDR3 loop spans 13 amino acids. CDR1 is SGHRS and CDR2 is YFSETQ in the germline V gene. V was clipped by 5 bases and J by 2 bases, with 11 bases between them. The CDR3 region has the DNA TGCGCCAGCAGTCGGAGGGAAACCTACGAGCAGTACTTC. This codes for CASSRRETYEQYF.

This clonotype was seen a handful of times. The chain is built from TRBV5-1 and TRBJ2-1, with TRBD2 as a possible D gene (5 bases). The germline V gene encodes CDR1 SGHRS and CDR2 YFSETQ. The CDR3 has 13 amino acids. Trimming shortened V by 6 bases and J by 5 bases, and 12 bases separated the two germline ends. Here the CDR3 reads CASTPGRNNEQFF. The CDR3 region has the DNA TGCGCCAGCACCCCGGGAAGGAACAATGAGCAGTTCTTC.

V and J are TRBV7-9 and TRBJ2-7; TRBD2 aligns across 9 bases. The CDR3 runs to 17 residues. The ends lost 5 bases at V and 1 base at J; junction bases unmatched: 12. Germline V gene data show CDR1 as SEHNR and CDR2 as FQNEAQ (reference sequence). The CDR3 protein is CASSSGSLAGVSYEQYF. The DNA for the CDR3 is TGTGCCAGCAGCAGTGGCAGCTTAGCGGGAGTGTCCTACGAGCAGTACTTC.

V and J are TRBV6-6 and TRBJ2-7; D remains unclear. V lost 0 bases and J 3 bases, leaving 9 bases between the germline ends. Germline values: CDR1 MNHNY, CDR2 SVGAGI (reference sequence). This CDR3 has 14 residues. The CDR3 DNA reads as TGTGCCAGCAGTTACTCTCCCGGAAACTACGAGCAGTACTTC. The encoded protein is CASSYSPGNYEQYF.

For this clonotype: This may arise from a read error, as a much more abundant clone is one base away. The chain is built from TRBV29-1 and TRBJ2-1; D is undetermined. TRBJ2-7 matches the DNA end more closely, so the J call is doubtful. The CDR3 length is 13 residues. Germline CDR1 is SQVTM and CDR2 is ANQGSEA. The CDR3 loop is CSVGKLAYNEQYF. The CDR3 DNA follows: TGCAGCGTGGGAAAATTAGCCTACAATGAGCAGTACTTC.

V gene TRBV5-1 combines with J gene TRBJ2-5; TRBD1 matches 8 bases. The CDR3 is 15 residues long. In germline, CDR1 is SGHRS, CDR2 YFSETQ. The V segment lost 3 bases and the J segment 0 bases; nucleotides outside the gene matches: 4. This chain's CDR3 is CASSSGQGNQETQYF. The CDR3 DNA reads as TGCGCCAGCAGCTCAGGACAGGGCAACCAAGAGACCCAGTACTTC.

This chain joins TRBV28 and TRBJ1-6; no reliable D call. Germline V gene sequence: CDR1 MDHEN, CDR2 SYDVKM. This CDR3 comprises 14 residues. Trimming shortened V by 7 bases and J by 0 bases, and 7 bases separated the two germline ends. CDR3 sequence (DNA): TGTGCCAGCATCTCGGCCTCCTATAATTCACCCCTCCACTTT. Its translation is CASISASYNSPLHF.